The entry below describes one T cell receptor (beta chain). What it binds is not known. The read halts 3 residues ahead of the CDR3 end, with the missing end drawn from the germline J gene. The protocol was immunoSEQ multiplex PCR, while the TCRdb copy is restricted to in-frame clones and leaves out a portion. The sample presents over a thousand clones, none singletons. This sample was taken from a study of T cell clonality in common variable immunodeficiency. Regarding the study as a whole: Common variable immunodeficiency TCR beta sequences reportedly had fewer deletions and N-nucleotide insertions. Repertoire-complication correlations in CVID were limited by patient heterogeneity.

The germline CDR1 and CDR2 sequences are MNHEY and SVGEGT. With 8 bases removed from V and 4 bases from J, the gap between germline ends came to 15 bases. The CDR3 has 13 amino acids. The sequencing input was peripheral blood mononuclear cells. The gene calls are TRBV6-2 or TRBV6-3 and TRBJ2-7, with D perhaps matching TRBD2 (5 bases). The source is a human donor with common variable immunodeficiency. The CDR3 DNA, read in part, is TGTGCCAGCGAGGCTAGCCCCCGGTACGAG. Its protein product is CASEASPRYE. The full CDR3 reads CASEASPRYEQYF.